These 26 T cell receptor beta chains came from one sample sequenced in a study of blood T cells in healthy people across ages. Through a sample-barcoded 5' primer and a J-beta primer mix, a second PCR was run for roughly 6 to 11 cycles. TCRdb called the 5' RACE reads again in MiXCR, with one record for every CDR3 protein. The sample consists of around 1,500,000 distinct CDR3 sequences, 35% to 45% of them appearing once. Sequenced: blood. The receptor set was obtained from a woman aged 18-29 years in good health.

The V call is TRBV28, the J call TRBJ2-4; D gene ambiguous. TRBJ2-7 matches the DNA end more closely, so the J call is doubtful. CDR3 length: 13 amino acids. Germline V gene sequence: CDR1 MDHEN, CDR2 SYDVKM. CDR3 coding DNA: TGTGCCAGCAGGGTGAATTCCTTTTACGAGCAGTACTTC. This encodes CASRVNSFYEQYF.

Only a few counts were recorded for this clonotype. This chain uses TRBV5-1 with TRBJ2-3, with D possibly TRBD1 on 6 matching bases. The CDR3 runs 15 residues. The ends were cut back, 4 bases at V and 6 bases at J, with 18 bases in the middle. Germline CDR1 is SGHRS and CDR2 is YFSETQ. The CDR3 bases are TGCGCCAGCAGCGCCGACAGGCCCGTATTGGATACGCAGTATTTT. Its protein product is CASSADRPVLDTQYF.

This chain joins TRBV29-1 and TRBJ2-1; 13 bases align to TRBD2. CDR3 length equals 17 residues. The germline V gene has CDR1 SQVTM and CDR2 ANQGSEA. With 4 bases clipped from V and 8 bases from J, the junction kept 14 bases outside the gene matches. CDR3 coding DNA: TGCAGCGTTGTTGGGACTAGCGGGACCAGAGTCACCTATGAGCAGTTCTTC. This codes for CSVVGTSGTRVTYEQFF.

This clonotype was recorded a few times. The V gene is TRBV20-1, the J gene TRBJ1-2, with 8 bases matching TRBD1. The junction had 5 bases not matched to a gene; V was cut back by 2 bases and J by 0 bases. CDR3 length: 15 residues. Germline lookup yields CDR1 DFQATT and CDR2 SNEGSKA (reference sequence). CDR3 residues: CSARSDRDSNYGYTF. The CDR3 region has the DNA TGCAGTGCTAGATCGGACAGGGATTCTAACTATGGCTACACCTTC.

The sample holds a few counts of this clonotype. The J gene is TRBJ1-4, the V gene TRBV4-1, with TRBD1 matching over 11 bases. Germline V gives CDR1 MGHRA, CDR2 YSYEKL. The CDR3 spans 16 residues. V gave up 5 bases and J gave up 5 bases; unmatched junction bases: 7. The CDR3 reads CASSVDRDRGNEKLFF. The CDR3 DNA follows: TGCGCCAGCAGCGTGGACCGGGACAGGGGGAATGAAAAACTGTTTTTT.

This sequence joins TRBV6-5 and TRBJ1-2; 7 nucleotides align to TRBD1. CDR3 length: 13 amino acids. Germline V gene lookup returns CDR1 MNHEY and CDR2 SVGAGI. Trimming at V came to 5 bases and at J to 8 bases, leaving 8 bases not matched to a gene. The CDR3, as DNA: TGTGCCAGCAGTCAGGGGGGGTTAGGGGGCTACACCTTC. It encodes CASSQGGLGGYTF.

CDR3 protein: CASSLTSGRLGTQYF. CDR3 nucleotide sequence: TGTGCCAGCAGTTTAACCTCGGGACGCCTCGGGACCCAGTACTTC. This chain uses TRBV12-3 or TRBV12-4 with TRBJ2-5; possibly TRBD1 or TRBD2 for D (5 bases each). CDR3 length: 15 amino acids. V gave up 2 bases and J gave up 7 bases, with 17 bases separating them.

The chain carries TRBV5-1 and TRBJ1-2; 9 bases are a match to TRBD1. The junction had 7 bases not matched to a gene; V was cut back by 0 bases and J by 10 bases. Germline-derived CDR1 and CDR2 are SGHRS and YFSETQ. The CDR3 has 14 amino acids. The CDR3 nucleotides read TGCGCCAGCAGCTTGGCCGGCAGGGACAGGGCCTACACCTTC. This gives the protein CASSLAGRDRAYTF.

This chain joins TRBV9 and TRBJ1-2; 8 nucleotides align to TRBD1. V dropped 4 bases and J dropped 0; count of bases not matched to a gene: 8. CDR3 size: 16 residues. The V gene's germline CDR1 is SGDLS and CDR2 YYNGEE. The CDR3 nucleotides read TGTGCCAGCAGCCCAAGTGCAGGGGGCGCTAACTATGGCTACACCTTC. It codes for CASSPSAGGANYGYTF.

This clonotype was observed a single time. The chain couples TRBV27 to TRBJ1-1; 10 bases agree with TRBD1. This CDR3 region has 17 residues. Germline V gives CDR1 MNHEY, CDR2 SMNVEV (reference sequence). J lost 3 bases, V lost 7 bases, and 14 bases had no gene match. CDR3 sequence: CASTSKGQGRWDTEAFF. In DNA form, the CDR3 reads TGTGCCAGCACCTCAAAGGGACAGGGGAGATGGGACACTGAAGCTTTCTTT.

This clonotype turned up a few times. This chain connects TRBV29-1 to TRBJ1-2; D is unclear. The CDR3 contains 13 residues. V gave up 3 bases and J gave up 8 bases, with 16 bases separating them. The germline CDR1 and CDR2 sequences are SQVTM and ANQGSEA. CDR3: CSVDSGLGWGYTF. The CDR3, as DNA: TGCAGCGTTGACAGTGGGTTGGGATGGGGCTACACCTTC.

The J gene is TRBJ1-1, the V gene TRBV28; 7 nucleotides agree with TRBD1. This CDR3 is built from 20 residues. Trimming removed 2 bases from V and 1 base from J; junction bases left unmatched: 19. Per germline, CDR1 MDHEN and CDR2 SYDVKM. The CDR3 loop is CASSLKFRQGGGWENTEAFF. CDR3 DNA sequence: TGTGCCAGCAGTTTAAAATTCCGACAGGGAGGTGGGTGGGAGAACACTGAAGCTTTCTTT.

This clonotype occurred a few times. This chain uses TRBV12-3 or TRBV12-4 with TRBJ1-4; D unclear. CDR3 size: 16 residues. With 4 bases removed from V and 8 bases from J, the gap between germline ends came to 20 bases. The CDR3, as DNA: TGTGCCAGCAGTTCTGGGATAACAGCCTTTGGAGAAAAACTGTTTTTT. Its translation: CASSSGITAFGEKLFF.

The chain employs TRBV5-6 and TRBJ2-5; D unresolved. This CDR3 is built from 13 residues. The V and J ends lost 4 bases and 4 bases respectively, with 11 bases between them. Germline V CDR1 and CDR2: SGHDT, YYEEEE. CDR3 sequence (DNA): TGTGCCAGCAGCGCTGGGATGGGAGAGACCCAGTACTTC. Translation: CASSAGMGETQYF. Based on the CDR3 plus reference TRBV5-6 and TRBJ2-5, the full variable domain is DAGVTQSPTHLIKTRGQQVTLRCSPKSGHDTVSWYQQALGQGPQFIFQYYEEEERQRGNFPDRFSGHQFPNYSSELNVNALLLGDSALYLCASSAGMGETQYFGPGTRLLVL.

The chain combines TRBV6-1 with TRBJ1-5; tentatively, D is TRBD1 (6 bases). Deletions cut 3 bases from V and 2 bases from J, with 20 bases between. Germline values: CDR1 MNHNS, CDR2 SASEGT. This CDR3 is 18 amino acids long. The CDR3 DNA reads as TGTGCCAGCAGTGACCATAGCAGGGGTGGGCCGGGCAATCAGCCCCAGCATTTT. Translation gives CASSDHSRGGPGNQPQHF.

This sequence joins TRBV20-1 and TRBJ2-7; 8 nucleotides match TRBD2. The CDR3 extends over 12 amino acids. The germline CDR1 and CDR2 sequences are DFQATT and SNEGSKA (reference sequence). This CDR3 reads CSQAGESLEQYF. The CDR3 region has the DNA TGCAGCCAAGCGGGAGAAAGTCTGGAGCAGTACTTC.

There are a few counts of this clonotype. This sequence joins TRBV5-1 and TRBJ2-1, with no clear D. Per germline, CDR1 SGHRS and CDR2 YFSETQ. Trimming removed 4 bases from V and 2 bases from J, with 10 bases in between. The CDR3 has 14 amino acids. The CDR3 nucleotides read TGCGCCAGCAGCCGCCTCGGGCCCTACAATGAGCAGTTCTTC. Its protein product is CASSRLGPYNEQFF.

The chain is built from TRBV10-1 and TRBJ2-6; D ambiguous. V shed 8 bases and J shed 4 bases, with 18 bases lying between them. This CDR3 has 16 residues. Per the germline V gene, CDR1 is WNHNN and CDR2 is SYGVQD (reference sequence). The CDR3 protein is CASPVGNRSGANVLTF. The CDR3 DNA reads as TGCGCCAGCCCCGTTGGTAATCGGTCCGGGGCCAACGTCCTGACTTTC.

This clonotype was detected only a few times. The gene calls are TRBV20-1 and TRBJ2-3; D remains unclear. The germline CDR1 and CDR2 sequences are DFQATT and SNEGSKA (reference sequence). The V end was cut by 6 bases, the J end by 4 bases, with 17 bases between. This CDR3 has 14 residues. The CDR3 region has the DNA TGCAGTGCACCTGGCGCCCCCGGCGCAGATACGCAGTATTTT. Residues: CSAPGAPGADTQYF.

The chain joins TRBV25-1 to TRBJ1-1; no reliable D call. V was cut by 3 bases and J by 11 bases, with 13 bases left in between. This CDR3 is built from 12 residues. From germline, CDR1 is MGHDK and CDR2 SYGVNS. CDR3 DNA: TGTGCCAGCAGTGATGTAGGCGGCGGGGCTTTCTTT. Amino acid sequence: CASSDVGGGAFF.

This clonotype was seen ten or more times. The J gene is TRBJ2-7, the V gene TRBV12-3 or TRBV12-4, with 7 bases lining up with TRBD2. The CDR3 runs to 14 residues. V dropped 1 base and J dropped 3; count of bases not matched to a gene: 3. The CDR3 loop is CASSLGGGGYEQYF. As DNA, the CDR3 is TGTGCCAGCAGTTTAGGGGGCGGGGGCTACGAGCAGTACTTC.

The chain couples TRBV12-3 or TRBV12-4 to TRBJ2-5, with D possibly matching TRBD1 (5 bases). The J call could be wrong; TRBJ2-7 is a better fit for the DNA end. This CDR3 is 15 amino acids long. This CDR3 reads CASSQDTSFSYEQYF. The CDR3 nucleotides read TGTGCCAGCAGCCAGGACACCTCGTTCTCCTACGAGCAGTACTTC.

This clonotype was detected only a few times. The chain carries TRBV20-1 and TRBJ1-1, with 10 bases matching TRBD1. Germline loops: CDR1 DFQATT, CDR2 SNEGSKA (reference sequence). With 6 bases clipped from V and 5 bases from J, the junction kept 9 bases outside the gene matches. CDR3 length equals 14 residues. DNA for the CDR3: TGCAGTGCAGGGACAGGGGAGGGGTATACTGAAGCTTTCTTT. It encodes CSAGTGEGYTEAFF.

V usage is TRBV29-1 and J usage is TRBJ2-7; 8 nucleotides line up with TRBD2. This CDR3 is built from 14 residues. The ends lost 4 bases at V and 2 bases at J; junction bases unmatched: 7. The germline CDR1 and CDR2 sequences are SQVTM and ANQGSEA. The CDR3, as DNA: TGCAGCGTTGGACTAGCGTATAGCCCCTACGAGCAGTACTTC. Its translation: CSVGLAYSPYEQYF.

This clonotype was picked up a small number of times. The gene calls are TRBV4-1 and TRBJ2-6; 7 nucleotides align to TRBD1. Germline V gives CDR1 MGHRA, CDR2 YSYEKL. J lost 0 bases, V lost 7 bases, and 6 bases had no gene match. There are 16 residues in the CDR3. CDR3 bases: TGCGCCAGCACCCGGGGACAGAGCTCTGGGGCCAACGTCCTGACTTTC. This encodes CASTRGQSSGANVLTF.

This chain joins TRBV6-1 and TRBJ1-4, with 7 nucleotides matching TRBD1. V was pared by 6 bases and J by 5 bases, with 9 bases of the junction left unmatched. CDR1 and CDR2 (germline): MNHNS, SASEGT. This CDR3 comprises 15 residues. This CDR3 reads CASRARQGRNEKLFF. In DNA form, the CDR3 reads TGTGCCAGCAGGGCAAGACAGGGTCGGAATGAAAAACTGTTTTTT.